The 16 T cell receptor beta chains given below trace back to one sample, sequenced in a study of patients and donors after allogeneic stem cell transplantation. TCRdb re-analysed the RT-PCR reads in MiXCR, keeping a single row per CDR3 protein. Here the sample spans tens of thousands of distinct CDR3 sequences, 4% to 5% being singletons. The sample taken for sequencing was blood, either unsorted or a sorted T cell fraction (not recorded which). Receptors were obtained from a human donor who was either an allogeneic HSCT recipient or a stem cell or donor lymphocyte infusion donor (not recorded which). It is not recorded whose cells these are; they may come from a transplant donor.

This sequence joins TRBV20-1 and TRBJ2-2; D possibly matches TRBD1 or TRBD2 (6 bases each). The germline CDR1 and CDR2 sequences are DFQATT and SNEGSKA (reference sequence). The CDR3 contains 14 residues. V was trimmed by 1 base and J by 3 bases, leaving 9 bases between them. The DNA of the CDR3 is TGCAGTGCTAGAGCGAGGGGGGACACCGGGGAGCTGTTTTTT. Amino acids: CSARARGDTGELFF.

This clonotype was seen many times. The chain has TRBV18 and TRBJ2-7; D is perhaps TRBD2 (6 bases). The CDR3 is 14 amino acids. The ends were cut back, 3 bases at V and 5 bases at J, with 14 bases in the middle. From germline, CDR1 is KGHSH and CDR2 LQKENI. DNA for the CDR3: TGTGCCAGCTCACCGCTTGGGGGAGGTGACGAGCAGTACTTC. Amino acids: CASSPLGGGDEQYF. Filled out from reference TRBV18 and TRBJ2-7, the complete variable domain reads NAGVMQNPRHLVRRRGQEARLRCSPMKGHSHVYWYRQLPEEGLKFMVYLQKENIIDESGMPKERFSAEFPKEGPSILRIQQVVRGDSAAYFCASSPLGGGDEQYFGPGTRLTVT.

This clonotype was recorded many times. The J gene is TRBJ2-7, the V gene TRBV2; D remains ambiguous. From germline, CDR1 is SNHLY and CDR2 FYNNEI. The length of the CDR3 is 11 residues. V was cut by 8 bases and J by 6 bases, with 11 bases left in between. The DNA of the CDR3 is TGTGCCAGCGAATACATGGGCGAGCAGTACTTC. This codes for CASEYMGEQYF.

This clonotype was seen at least ten times. The chain combines TRBV23-1 with TRBJ1-1; D gene uncertain. TRBV23-1 is marked as an open reading frame, function uncertain. The CDR3 has 15 amino acids. The V gene lost 9 bases and the J gene lost 6 bases, with 23 bases spanning the gap. The CDR3 loop is CAREGFAGEVSEAFF. CDR3 nucleotide sequence: TGCGCCAGGGAAGGGTTTGCGGGCGAGGTCTCTGAAGCTTTCTTT.

This clonotype turned up a few times. This chain joins TRBV11-2 and TRBJ1-2; no definite D call. The CDR3 is 13 amino acids. Germline V gene lookup returns CDR1 SGHAT and CDR2 FQNNGV. V was clipped by 7 bases and J by 2 bases, with 11 bases between them. The CDR3 sequence: CASTPSGNYGYTF. The CDR3 DNA reads as TGTGCCAGCACTCCTTCGGGGAACTATGGCTACACCTTC. Full variable domain (rest looked up from reference TRBV11-2 and TRBJ1-2): EAGVAQSPRYKIIEKRQSVAFWCNPISGHATLYWYQQILGQGPKLLIQFQNNGVVDDSQLPKDRFSAERLKGVDSTLKIQPAKLEDSAVYLCASTPSGNYGYTFGSGTRLTVV.

This clonotype was detected ten times or more. This sequence joins TRBV3-1 and TRBJ2-7; D call uncertain. The germline gives CDR1 LGHDT, CDR2 YNNKEL (reference sequence). The CDR3 extends over 11 amino acids. The V and J ends lost 5 bases and 5 bases respectively, with 7 bases between them. The CDR3 region has the DNA TGTGCCAGCAGCTTTATCCACGAGCAGTACTTC. Amino acids: CASSFIHEQYF.

This clonotype was counted at least ten times. V usage is TRBV12-3 or TRBV12-4 and J usage is TRBJ1-2, with TRBD1 matching over 7 bases. This CDR3 is built from 15 residues. The ends lost 6 bases at V and 6 bases at J; junction bases unmatched: 13. CDR3 protein: CASRIRQGGENGYTF. The DNA for the CDR3 is TGTGCCAGCAGAATACGTCAGGGGGGTGAAAATGGCTACACCTTC.

Only a few counts were recorded for this clonotype. J is TRBJ2-3 and V is TRBV20-1; maybe TRBD1 (6 bases). The CDR3 sequence is 13 residues long. The ends were cut back, 3 bases at V and 5 bases at J, with 12 bases in the middle. Germline V CDR1 and CDR2: DFQATT, SNEGSKA (reference sequence). CDR3 protein: CSARGTKIDTQYF. The CDR3 DNA sequence: TGCAGTGCTAGGGGGACAAAAATAGATACGCAGTATTTT.

Many counts were recorded for this clonotype. This chain uses TRBV11-2 with TRBJ2-3, with D possibly matching TRBD1 (5 bases). V lost 5 bases and J 8 bases, leaving 20 bases between the germline ends. Germline assignment: CDR1 SGHAT and CDR2 FQNNGV. This CDR3 spans 15 amino acids. CDR3 amino acids: CASSPVGVGQATQYF. As DNA, the CDR3 is TGTGCCAGCAGCCCGGTCGGAGTGGGGCAAGCTACGCAGTATTTT.

This clonotype came up a few times. V usage is TRBV20-1 and J usage is TRBJ2-3; 12 nucleotides align to TRBD2. The CDR3 length is 13 residues. Germline V gene sequence: CDR1 DFQATT, CDR2 SNEGSKA (reference sequence). The J segment lost 14 bases and the V segment lost 1 base, leaving 7 bases of the junction unmatched. The CDR3 sequence: CSARGKTSGSRYF. The CDR3 region has the DNA TGCAGTGCTAGAGGCAAGACTAGCGGGAGTAGGTATTTT.

In this sample, this clonotype turned up many times. The CDR3 is CASSYTSGEQFF. Here the CDR3 DNA reads TGTGCCAGCTCATATACTAGCGGAGAGCAGTTCTTC. The chain couples TRBV18 to TRBJ2-1, with 8 bases matching TRBD2. Germline V gives CDR1 KGHSH, CDR2 LQKENI. This CDR3 has 12 amino acids. The V gene end was trimmed by 5 bases and the J gene end by 10 bases; junction bases not matched to a gene: 4.

In this sample, this clonotype turned up many times. This chain connects TRBV5-1 to TRBJ2-4; 7 bases map to TRBD1. Germline V gene data show CDR1 as SGHRS and CDR2 as YFSETQ. Germline trimming cut 4 bases from V and 3 bases from J; bases unmatched to any gene: 10. The CDR3 extends over 16 amino acids. The chain's CDR3 is CASSQSPGTDKNIQYF. The CDR3 DNA is TGCGCCAGCAGCCAAAGTCCCGGGACAGACAAAAACATTCAGTACTTC.

The J gene is TRBJ1-6, the V gene TRBV28, with 11 positions matching TRBD1. With V trimmed by 6 bases and J by 0 bases, 7 bases remained unmatched. There are 18 residues in the CDR3. Looked up from germline, CDR1 is MDHEN and CDR2 is SYDVKM. Here the CDR3 DNA reads TGTGCCAGCAGCCCCGGGACAGGGGGAAGCTCCTATAATTCACCCCTCCACTTT. Translation: CASSPGTGGSSYNSPLHF. Variable domain in full (rest from reference TRBV28 and TRBJ1-6): DVKVTQSSRYLVKRTGEKVFLECVQDMDHENMFWYRQDPGLGLRLIYFSYDVKMKEKGDIPEGYSVSREKKERFSLILESASTNQTSMYLCASSPGTGGSSYNSPLHFGNGTRLTVT.

This clonotype has a count of ten or more. The chain combines TRBV5-8 with TRBJ2-2, with TRBD1 matching 9 bases. The CDR3 runs 16 residues. The junction had 5 bases not matched to a gene; V was cut back by 3 bases and J by 2 bases. Germline CDR1 is SGHTS and CDR2 is YDEGEE. CDR3 amino acids: CASSSDRGLNTGELFF. CDR3 nucleotides: TGTGCCAGCAGCTCGGACAGGGGCCTTAACACCGGGGAGCTGTTTTTT.

This clonotype has more than one count but fewer than ten. The rearrangement links TRBV30 to TRBJ1-3; weak D call: TRBD1 (5 bases). V lost 1 base and J lost 2, with 9 bases in between. CDR1 and CDR2 from the germline V gene are GTSNPN and SVGIG (reference sequence). This CDR3 spans 14 amino acids. CDR3 loop: CAWSGGWAGNTIYF. CDR3 DNA sequence: TGTGCCTGGAGTGGGGGGTGGGCTGGAAACACCATATATTTT.

This clonotype was observed at least ten times. V gene TRBV3-1 combines with J gene TRBJ1-2; 7 bases map to TRBD1. Germline lookup yields CDR1 LGHDT and CDR2 YNNKEL (reference sequence). The V segment lost 1 base and the J segment 2 bases; nucleotides outside the gene matches: 4. The CDR3 sequence is 15 residues long. The CDR3 spells CASSQAETGNYGYTF. CDR3 sequence (DNA): TGTGCCAGCAGCCAAGCCGAGACAGGGAACTATGGCTACACCTTC.